Listed here is a single TCR beta chain. Its antigen is unknown. The data were obtained in a study of lymphopenia after photon versus proton radiotherapy. General study findings and limits: Larger post-nadir TCR diversity loss correlated inversely with survival in deceased patients. After the lymphocyte nadir, photon-treated repertoires showed oligoclonal expansion, especially of CD8+ Temra cells.

Trimming shortened V by 3 bases and J by 0 bases, and 12 bases separated the two germline ends. Per the germline V gene, CDR1 is SNHLY and CDR2 is FYNNEI. This CDR3 has 15 amino acids. TCRdb's copy holds only in-frame clones and misses some; the assay was immunoSEQ multiplex PCR. Here the sample spans under 35,000 clones, roughly 84% being singletons. The receptor's source is a woman aged 70 to 79 with pancreatic cancer. The V gene is TRBV2, the J gene TRBJ2-7; D is tentatively TRBD1 or TRBD2 (7 bases each). This specimen was peripheral blood, taken from a patient treated with proton-based radiotherapy. DNA for the CDR3: TGTGCCAGCAGTGAGGGGGGGACAGCCTCCTACGAGCAGTACTTC. This gives the protein CASSEGGTASYEQYF.